The rows below give T cell receptor beta chains drawn from one sample of a study of molecular identifiers for immune sequencing clone quantification. Via MiXCR, TCRdb re-called the PCR reads, giving one row per CDR3 protein. The sample yields about 510,000 distinct CDR3 sequences, roughly 25% seen once. Specimen: naive CD8+ T cells from blood, with Jurkat cell RNA spiked in. Receptor source: a human donor in good health. Some libraries in this study had Jurkat cell RNA spiked in. Each CDR3 is given without its conserved first and last residue. The order of the fields is V gene, J gene, D gene, CDR3 protein. A D gene is named only where the DNA matches it firmly.

TRBV12-3/TRBV12-4	TRBJ2-5	TRBD1	ASSNRPTGEETQY
TRBV27	TRBJ1-1	.	ASSFLGITEAF
TRBV29-1	TRBJ2-2	TRBD1	SVHTGAAGELF
TRBV20-1	TRBJ2-2	.	SAARGELF
TRBV24-1	TRBJ2-1	.	ATSLARPNNEQF
TRBV9	TRBJ2-7	.	ASSEWDGASYEQY
TRBV6-5	TRBJ1-1	.	ASSYNPRVDTEAF
TRBV7-9	TRBJ1-1	.	ASSESNTEAF
TRBV3-1	TRBJ1-2	.	ASSQETYRLYGYT
TRBV6-2/TRBV6-3	TRBJ2-1	TRBD2	ASTSGDEQF
TRBV28	TRBJ2-3	TRBD2	ASSLSGRVDTQY
TRBV5-1	TRBJ2-2	.	ASSFYSTNTGELF
TRBV29-1	TRBJ2-7	.	SVEDGGYEQY
TRBV7-9	TRBJ2-3	TRBD2	ASSLDGLAGSTDTQY
TRBV29-1	TRBJ1-2	.	SVSTDLGNYGYT
TRBV4-3	TRBJ2-3	.	ASSPDLLASTDTQY
TRBV2	TRBJ2-3	.	ASSPGFPDTQY
TRBV5-1	TRBJ2-7	.	ASSLMTGANLYEQY
TRBV12-3/TRBV12-4	TRBJ1-5	.	ASSLAHSNQPQH
TRBV30	TRBJ2-1	.	AWSPGTEQF
TRBV27	TRBJ2-7	TRBD2	ASSHAGAYEQY
TRBV6-2/TRBV6-3	TRBJ2-2	.	ASSYPWGELF
TRBV2	TRBJ1-1	.	ASSEPPYGKDTEAF
TRBV5-1	TRBJ2-7	.	ASSHGDGDERQY
TRBV2	TRBJ2-5	.	ASSPERAQETQY
TRBV27	TRBJ2-2	.	ASSLWGLKNTGELF
TRBV7-9	TRBJ2-7	.	ASGRVAANEQY
TRBV4-1	TRBJ2-2	.	ASSTPPSTGELS
TRBV12-3/TRBV12-4	TRBJ2-5	.	ASSSMTGLEETQY
TRBV30	TRBJ1-6	.	AWSVLSILNSPLH
TRBV28	TRBJ2-7	.	ASSYRVQPYEQY
TRBV4-1	TRBJ2-7	.	ASSSQGGYEQY
TRBV4-3	TRBJ2-4	.	ASSQRDHKGDIQY
TRBV5-1	TRBJ2-7	TRBD2	ASSLGSGVGEQY
TRBV5-1	TRBJ2-5	.	ASSDNLKYQETQY
TRBV7-6	TRBJ1-1	.	ASSSGMDTEAF
TRBV29-1	TRBJ2-5	.	SVENSQETQY
TRBV6-5	TRBJ1-2	TRBD1	ASSYLDRGYDYGYT
TRBV7-8	TRBJ1-1	.	ASSETARPQWNTEAF
TRBV20-1	TRBJ2-2	.	SASLAKKLF
TRBV29-1	TRBJ2-7	.	SVSSRPPGYYEQY
TRBV6-2/TRBV6-3	TRBJ2-2	.	ASSPSGTANTGELF
TRBV11-2	TRBJ1-3	.	ASTMTGNTIY
TRBV11-2	TRBJ2-5	TRBD1	ASSRTGGQTQY
TRBV4-3	TRBJ1-1	TRBD1	ASSQGGAEAF
TRBV13	TRBJ2-3	TRBD2	ASSLALAGADTQY
TRBV12-3/TRBV12-4	TRBJ2-3	TRBD2	ASSRGGATDTQY
TRBV6-5	TRBJ2-3	TRBD2	ASSYGTRADTQY
TRBV12-3/TRBV12-4	TRBJ2-2	TRBD1	ASSSRTGLEELF
TRBV2	TRBJ1-4	.	ASSHKQGAWEKLF
TRBV4-3	TRBJ1-1	.	ASSQGVSGSTEAF
TRBV6-1	TRBJ2-7	.	ASSEVGPNYEQY